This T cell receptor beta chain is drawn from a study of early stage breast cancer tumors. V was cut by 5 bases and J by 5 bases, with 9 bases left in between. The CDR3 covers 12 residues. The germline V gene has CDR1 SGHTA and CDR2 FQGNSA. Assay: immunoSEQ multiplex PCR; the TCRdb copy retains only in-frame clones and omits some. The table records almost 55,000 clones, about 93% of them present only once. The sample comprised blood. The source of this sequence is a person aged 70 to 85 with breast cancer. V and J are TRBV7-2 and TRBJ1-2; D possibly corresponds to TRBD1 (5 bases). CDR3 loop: CASSAQGYGYTF. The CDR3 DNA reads TGTGCCAGCAGCGCCCAGGGTTATGGCTACACCTTC. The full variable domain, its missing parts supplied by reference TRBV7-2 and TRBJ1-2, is GAGVSQSPSNKVTEKGKDVELRCDPISGHTALYWYRQSLGQGLEFLIYFQGNSAPDKSGLPSDRFSAERTGGSVSTLTIQRTQQEDSAVYLCASSAQGYGYTFGSGTRLTVV.